Shown below are 14 T cell receptor beta chains from a single sample sequenced in a study of CD8 T cells in Susac syndrome (dated by TCRdb to the late 2010s). Libraries were made using the immunoSEQ multiplex PCR assay. RNA was extracted using the RNeasy kit, and about 0.5 to 1 ug of the RNA was reverse transcribed with random hexamers. TCRdb itself trimmed the public reads at Q25 with fastp, ran MiXCR and retained productive beta chains. Identical CDR3 protein sequences are pooled into one entry, listed with their most common genes and DNA. Present in this sample are 140,000 to 150,000 distinct CDR3 sequences, approximately 96% of which were seen just once. The ten top clones hold over 0.075% of the sample. Specimen: CD4+ T cells from PBMCs. These receptor sequences come from a human donor with Susac syndrome.

The V call is TRBV6-2 or TRBV6-3, the J call TRBJ2-7; 9 bases map to TRBD1. The ends lost 5 bases at V and 11 bases at J; junction bases unmatched: 4. This CDR3 is 11 amino acids long. CDR1 and CDR2 from the germline V gene are MNHEY and SVGEGT. In DNA, the CDR3 is TGTGCCAGCAGTACAGGGACAGGGAAGTACTTC. This sequence encodes CASSTGTGKYF.

The V and J genes are TRBV7-9 and TRBJ2-3; possible D gene TRBD2, 6 bases. V lost 8 bases and J 1 base, leaving 10 bases between the germline ends. The CDR3 runs to 13 residues. The V gene's germline CDR1 is SEHNR and CDR2 FQNEAQ (reference sequence). The CDR3, as DNA: TGTGCCAGCCAAGCGGGTGGCACAGATACGCAGTATTTT. Translated, it gives CASQAGGTDTQYF.

The chain uses TRBV9 and TRBJ2-4; no clear D gene. Germline CDR1 SGDLS, CDR2 YYNGEE. V lost 0 bases and J lost 0, with 10 bases in between. The CDR3 totals 16 residues. The CDR3 reads CASSVDGHLAKNIQYF. CDR3 bases: TGTGCCAGCAGCGTAGACGGCCACCTAGCCAAAAACATTCAGTACTTC.

The V gene is TRBV6-5, the J gene TRBJ2-3, with D possibly called TRBD1 or TRBD2 (5 bases each). From germline, CDR1 is MNHEY and CDR2 SVGAGI. This CDR3 spans 14 amino acids. With 6 bases removed from V and 2 bases from J, the gap between germline ends came to 12 bases. CDR3 sequence reads: CASRPLGTTDTQYF. The CDR3 coding sequence is TGTGCCAGCAGACCCCTAGGGACCACAGATACGCAGTATTTT.

The chain recombines TRBV7-9 with TRBJ2-5; maybe TRBD2 (5 bases). The CDR3 has 14 amino acids. Trimming left V 7 bases short and J 2 bases short, with 14 bases between. Germline V lookup: CDR1 SEHNR, CDR2 FQNEAQ (reference sequence). DNA of the CDR3: TGTGCCAGCACCCTAGCCCTAATTCAAGAGACCCAGTACTTC. Translation gives CASTLALIQETQYF.

The chain is built from TRBV7-8 and TRBJ1-5; 7 bases match TRBD1. CDR3 length: 14 residues. CDR1 and CDR2 from the germline V gene are SGHVS and FQNEAQ. Trimming cost V 5 bases and J 3 bases; bases outside gene matches: 4. The CDR3 protein is CASSLDRSNQPQHF. The CDR3 bases are TGTGCCAGCAGCCTGGACAGGTCCAATCAGCCCCAGCATTTT.

The rearrangement links TRBV29-1 to TRBJ2-2; D perhaps matches TRBD1 (7 bases). Trimming stripped 7 bases from V and 6 bases from J, with 15 bases between. This CDR3 comprises 13 residues. Germline V gene sequence: CDR1 SQVTM, CDR2 ANQGSEA. The CDR3: CSASDRRAGELFF. CDR3 DNA: TGCAGCGCTTCGGACAGGAGGGCCGGGGAGCTGTTTTTT.

The rearrangement uses TRBV19 and TRBJ1-5; D remains unclear. The germline CDR1 and CDR2 sequences are LNHDA and SQIVND (reference sequence). Deletions cut 6 bases from V and 0 bases from J, with 9 bases between. CDR3 length: 14 amino acids. DNA for the CDR3: TGTGCCAGTAGCCGATTTAATAGCAATCAGCCCCAGCATTTT. As protein: CASSRFNSNQPQHF. The variable domain in full, completed from reference TRBV19 and TRBJ1-5, reads DGGITQSPKYLFRKEGQNVTLSCEQNLNHDAMYWYRQDPGQGLRLIYYSQIVNDFQKGDIAEGYSVSREKKESFPLTVTSAQKNPTAFYLCASSRFNSNQPQHFGDGTRLSIL.

The rearrangement links TRBV28 to TRBJ2-7, with a possible D match to TRBD2 (5 bases). This CDR3 is 12 amino acids long. Germline CDR1 and CDR2: MDHEN and SYDVKM. V was clipped by 8 bases and J by 7 bases, with 15 bases between them. For the CDR3, the DNA is TGTGCCAGCTACCGGGCATCGGGGGAGCAGTACTTC. Encoded protein: CASYRASGEQYF.

This chain joins TRBV12-5 and TRBJ1-5; D might be TRBD1 (6 bases). This CDR3 region has 15 residues. Germline CDR1 reads LGHNT; CDR2 reads FRNRAP. V was trimmed by 5 bases and J by 4 bases, leaving 15 bases between them. The CDR3 protein is CASGVPGHLNQPQHF. The CDR3 DNA reads as TGTGCTAGTGGTGTACCGGGACACTTAAATCAGCCCCAGCATTTT.

V is TRBV20-1 and J is TRBJ2-3; TRBD2 matches 11 bases. This CDR3 is built from 15 residues. The V segment lost 1 base and the J segment 3 bases; nucleotides outside the gene matches: 3. Germline CDR1 and CDR2: DFQATT and SNEGSKA (reference sequence). CDR3 loop: CSARGTSGWTDTQYF. CDR3 coding DNA: TGCAGTGCTAGAGGGACTAGCGGGTGGACAGATACGCAGTATTTT.

The CDR3 protein is CASSFLGLGEQFF. DNA for the CDR3: TGTGCCAGCAGCTTTCTAGGGCTAGGTGAGCAGTTCTTC. The genes are TRBV5-6 and TRBJ2-1; D is uncertain. Germline loops: CDR1 SGHDT, CDR2 YYEEEE. The CDR3 is 13 residues long. V was clipped by 2 bases and J by 9 bases, with 12 bases between them.

V gene TRBV6-2 or TRBV6-3 combines with J gene TRBJ2-7; TRBD2 agrees at 9 bases. CDR1 and CDR2 from the germline V gene are MNHEY and SVGEGT. With V trimmed by 5 bases and J by 2 bases, 4 bases remained unmatched. This CDR3 contains 14 residues. For the CDR3, the DNA is TGTGCCAGCAGTAAGCGGGGGGAAACCTACGAGCAGTACTTC. Its translation is CASSKRGETYEQYF.

The J gene is TRBJ2-1, the V gene TRBV18; 9 bases line up with TRBD2. Germline loops: CDR1 KGHSH, CDR2 LQKENI. Trimming took 4 bases from V and 8 from J; bases not matched to a gene: 6. This CDR3 is built from 14 residues. CDR3 bases: TGTGCCAGCTCACAATCCGGGACTAGCTATGAGCAGTTCTTC. Encoded protein: CASSQSGTSYEQFF. Variable domain in full (rest from reference TRBV18 and TRBJ2-1): NAGVMQNPRHLVRRRGQEARLRCSPMKGHSHVYWYRQLPEEGLKFMVYLQKENIIDESGMPKERFSAEFPKEGPSILRIQQVVRGDSAAYFCASSQSGTSYEQFFGPGTRLTVL.